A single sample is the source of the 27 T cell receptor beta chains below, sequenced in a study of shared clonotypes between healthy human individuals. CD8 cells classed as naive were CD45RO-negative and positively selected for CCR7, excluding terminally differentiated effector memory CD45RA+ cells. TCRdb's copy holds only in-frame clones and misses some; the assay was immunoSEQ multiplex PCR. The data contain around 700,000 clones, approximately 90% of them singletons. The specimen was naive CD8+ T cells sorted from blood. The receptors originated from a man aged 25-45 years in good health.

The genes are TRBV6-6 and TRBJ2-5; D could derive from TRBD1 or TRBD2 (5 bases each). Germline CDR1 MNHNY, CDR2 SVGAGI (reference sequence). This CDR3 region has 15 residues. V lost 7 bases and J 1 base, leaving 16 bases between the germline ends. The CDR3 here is CASTPGQLIQETQYF. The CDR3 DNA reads TGTGCCAGCACCCCGGGGCAGTTAATCCAAGAGACCCAGTACTTC.

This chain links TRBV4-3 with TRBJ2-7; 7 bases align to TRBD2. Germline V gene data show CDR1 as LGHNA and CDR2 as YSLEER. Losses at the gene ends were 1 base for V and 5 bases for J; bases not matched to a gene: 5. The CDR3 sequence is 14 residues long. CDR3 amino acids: CASSQAGSGNEQYF. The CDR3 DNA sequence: TGCGCCAGCAGCCAAGCCGGGAGCGGGAACGAGCAGTACTTC.

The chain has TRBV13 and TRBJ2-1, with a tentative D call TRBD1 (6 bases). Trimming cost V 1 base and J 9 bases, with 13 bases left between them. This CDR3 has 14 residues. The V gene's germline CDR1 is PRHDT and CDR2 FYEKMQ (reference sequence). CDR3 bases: TGTGCCAGCAGCTTAGTAGTCGAAGGGGGTGAGCAGTTCTTC. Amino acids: CASSLVVEGGEQFF.

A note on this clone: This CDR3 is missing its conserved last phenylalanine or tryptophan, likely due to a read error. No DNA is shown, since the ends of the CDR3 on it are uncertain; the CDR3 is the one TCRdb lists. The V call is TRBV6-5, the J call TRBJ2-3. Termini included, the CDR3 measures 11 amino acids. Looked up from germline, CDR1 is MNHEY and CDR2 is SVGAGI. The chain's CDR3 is CASSYSKGPGV.

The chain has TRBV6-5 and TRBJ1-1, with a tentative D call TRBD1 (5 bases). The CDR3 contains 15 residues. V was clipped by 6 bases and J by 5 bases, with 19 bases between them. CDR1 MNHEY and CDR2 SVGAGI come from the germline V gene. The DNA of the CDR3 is TGTGCCAGCAGACCCCGGGACCCCGGAGGAACTGAAGCTTTCTTT. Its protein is CASRPRDPGGTEAFF.

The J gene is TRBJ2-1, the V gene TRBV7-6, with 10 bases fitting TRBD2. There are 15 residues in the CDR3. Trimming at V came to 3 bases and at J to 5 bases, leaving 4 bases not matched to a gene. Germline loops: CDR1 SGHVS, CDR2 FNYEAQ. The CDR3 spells CASSFLAGVNNEQFF. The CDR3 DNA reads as TGTGCCAGCAGCTTCCTAGCGGGAGTTAACAATGAGCAGTTCTTC.

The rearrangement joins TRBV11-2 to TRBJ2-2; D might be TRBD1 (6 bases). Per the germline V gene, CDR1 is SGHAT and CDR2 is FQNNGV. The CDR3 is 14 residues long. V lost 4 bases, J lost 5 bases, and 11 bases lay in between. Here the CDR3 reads CASSSNQGTGELFF. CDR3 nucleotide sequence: TGTGCCAGCAGCTCCAACCAGGGGACCGGGGAGCTGTTTTTT. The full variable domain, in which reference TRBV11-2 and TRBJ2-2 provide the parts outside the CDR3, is EAGVAQSPRYKIIEKRQSVAFWCNPISGHATLYWYQQILGQGPKLLIQFQNNGVVDDSQLPKDRFSAERLKGVDSTLKIQPAKLEDSAVYLCASSSNQGTGELFFGEGSRLTVL.

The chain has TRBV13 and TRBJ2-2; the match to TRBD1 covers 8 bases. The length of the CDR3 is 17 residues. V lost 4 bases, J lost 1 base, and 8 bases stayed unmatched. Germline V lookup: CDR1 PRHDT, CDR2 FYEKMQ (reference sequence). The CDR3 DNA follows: TGTGCCAGCAGCTCAGCGGCCGGGACAGGGAACACCGGGGAGCTGTTTTTT. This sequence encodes CASSSAAGTGNTGELFF.

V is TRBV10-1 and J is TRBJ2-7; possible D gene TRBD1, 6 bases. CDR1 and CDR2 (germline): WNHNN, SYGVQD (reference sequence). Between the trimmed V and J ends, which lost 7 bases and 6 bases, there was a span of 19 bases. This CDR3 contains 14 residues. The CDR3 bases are TGCGCCAGCAATTTACAGGGAGTCGCGCTCGAGCAGTACTTC. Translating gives CASNLQGVALEQYF.

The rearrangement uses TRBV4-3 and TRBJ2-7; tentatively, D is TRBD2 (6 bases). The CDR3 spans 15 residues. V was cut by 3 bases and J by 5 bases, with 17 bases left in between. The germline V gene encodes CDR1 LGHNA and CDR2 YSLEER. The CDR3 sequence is CASSQTLEGADEQYF. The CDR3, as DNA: TGCGCCAGCAGCCAGACCTTGGAGGGAGCAGACGAGCAGTACTTC.

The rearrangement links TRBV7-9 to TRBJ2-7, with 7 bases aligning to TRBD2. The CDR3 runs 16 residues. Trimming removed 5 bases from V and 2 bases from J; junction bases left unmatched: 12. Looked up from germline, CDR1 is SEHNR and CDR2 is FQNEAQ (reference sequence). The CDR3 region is CASSQNRERDAYEQYF. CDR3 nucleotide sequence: TGTGCCAGCAGCCAAAACCGGGAGCGGGATGCCTACGAGCAGTACTTC.

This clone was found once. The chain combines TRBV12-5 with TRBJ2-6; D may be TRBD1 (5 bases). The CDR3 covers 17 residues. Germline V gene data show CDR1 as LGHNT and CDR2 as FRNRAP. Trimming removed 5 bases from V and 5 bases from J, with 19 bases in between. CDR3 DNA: TGTGCTAGTGGTGGTGAATCAGGACAAAGTCGGGCCAACGTCCTGACTTTC. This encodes CASGGESGQSRANVLTF.

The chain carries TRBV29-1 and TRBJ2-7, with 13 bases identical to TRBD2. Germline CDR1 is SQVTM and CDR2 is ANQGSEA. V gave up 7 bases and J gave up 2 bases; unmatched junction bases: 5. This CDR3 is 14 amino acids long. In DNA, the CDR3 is TGCAGCGCAGCAGGGACTAGCGGGACCTACGAGCAGTACTTC. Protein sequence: CSAAGTSGTYEQYF.

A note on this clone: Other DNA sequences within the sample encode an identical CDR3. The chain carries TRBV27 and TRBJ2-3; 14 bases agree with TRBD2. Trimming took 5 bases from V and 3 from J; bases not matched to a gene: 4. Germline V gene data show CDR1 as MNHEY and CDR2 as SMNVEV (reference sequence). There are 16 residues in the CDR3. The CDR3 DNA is TGTGCCAGCAGTCTAGGGACTAGCGGGAGTACAGATACGCAGTATTTT. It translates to CASSLGTSGSTDTQYF.

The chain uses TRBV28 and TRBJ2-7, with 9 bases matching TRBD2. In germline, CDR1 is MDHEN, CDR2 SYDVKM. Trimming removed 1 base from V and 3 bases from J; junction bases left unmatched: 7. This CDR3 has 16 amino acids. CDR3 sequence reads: CASSLSTGTSFYEQYF. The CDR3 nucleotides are TGTGCCAGCAGTTTATCCACCGGGACTAGCTTCTACGAGCAGTACTTC.

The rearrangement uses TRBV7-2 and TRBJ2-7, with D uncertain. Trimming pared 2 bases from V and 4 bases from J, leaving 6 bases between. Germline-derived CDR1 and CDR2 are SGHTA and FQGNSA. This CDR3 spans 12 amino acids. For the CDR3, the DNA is TGTGCCAGCAGCTTACCACCTTACGAGCAGTACTTC. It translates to CASSLPPYEQYF.

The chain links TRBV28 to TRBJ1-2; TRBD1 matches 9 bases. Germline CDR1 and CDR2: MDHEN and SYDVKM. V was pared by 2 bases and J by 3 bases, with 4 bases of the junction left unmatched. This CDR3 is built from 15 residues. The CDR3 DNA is TGTGCCAGCAGTTTACTGGGACAGGGATACTATGGCTACACCTTC. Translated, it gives CASSLLGQGYYGYTF.

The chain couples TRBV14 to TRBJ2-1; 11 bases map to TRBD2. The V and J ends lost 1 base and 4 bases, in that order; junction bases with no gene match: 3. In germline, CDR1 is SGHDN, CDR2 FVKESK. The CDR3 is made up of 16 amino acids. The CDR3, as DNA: TGTGCCAGCAGCCAAGGGACTAGCGGGTTTTACAATGAGCAGTTCTTC. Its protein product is CASSQGTSGFYNEQFF. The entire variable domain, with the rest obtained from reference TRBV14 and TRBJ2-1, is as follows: EAGVTQFPSHSVIEKGQTVTLRCDPISGHDNLYWYRRVMGKEIKFLLHFVKESKQDESGMPNNRFLAERTGGTYSTLKVQPAELEDSGVYFCASSQGTSGFYNEQFFGPGTRLTVL.

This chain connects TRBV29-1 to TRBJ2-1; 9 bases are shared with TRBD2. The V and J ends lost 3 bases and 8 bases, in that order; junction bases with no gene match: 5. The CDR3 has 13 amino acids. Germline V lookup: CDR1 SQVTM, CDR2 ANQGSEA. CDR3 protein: CSVESSGVHEQFF. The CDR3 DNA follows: TGCAGCGTTGAGTCTAGCGGGGTCCATGAGCAGTTCTTC.

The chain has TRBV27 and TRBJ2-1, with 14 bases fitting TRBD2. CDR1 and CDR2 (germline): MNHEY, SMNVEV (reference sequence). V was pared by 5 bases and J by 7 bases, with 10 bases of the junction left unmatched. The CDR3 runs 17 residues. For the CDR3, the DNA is TGTGCCAGCAGTATACTTGGGACTAGCGGGAGTGAAAATGAGCAGTTCTTC. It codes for CASSILGTSGSENEQFF.

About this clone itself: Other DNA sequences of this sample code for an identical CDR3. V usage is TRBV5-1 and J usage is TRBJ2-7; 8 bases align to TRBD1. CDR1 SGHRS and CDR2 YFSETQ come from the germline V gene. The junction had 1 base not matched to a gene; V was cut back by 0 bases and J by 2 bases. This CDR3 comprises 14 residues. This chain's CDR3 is CASSLGQGPYEQYF. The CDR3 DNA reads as TGCGCCAGCAGCTTGGGACAGGGGCCCTACGAGCAGTACTTC.

The CDR3 reads CASSLSGGPLNEQFF. The CDR3 DNA is TGTGCCAGCAGCCTCTCGGGAGGGCCACTCAATGAGCAGTTCTTC. This chain uses TRBV9 with TRBJ2-1, with TRBD2 matching 8 bases. This CDR3 has 15 residues. V gave up 4 bases and J gave up 6 bases; unmatched junction bases: 9. Germline V gene data show CDR1 as SGDLS and CDR2 as YYNGEE.

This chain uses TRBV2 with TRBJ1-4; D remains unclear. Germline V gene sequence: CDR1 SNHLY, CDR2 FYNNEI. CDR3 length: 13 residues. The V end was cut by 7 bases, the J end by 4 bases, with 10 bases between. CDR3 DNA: TGTGCCAGCATCGACCCGGATAATGAAAAACTGTTTTTT. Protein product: CASIDPDNEKLFF.

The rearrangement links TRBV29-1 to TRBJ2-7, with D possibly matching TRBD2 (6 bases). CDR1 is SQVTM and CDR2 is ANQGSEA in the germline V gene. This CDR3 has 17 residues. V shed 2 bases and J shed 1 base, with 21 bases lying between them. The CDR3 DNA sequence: TGCAGCGTTGAATCCCGGGACTCCCAAACGCCATCCTACGAGCAGTACTTC. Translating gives CSVESRDSQTPSYEQYF.

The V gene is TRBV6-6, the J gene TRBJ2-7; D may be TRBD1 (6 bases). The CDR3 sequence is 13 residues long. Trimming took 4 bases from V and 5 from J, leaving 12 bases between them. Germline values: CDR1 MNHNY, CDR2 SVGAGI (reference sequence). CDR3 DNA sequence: TGTGCCAGCAGTTCGTCCTACAGGGACGAGCAGTACTTC. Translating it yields CASSSSYRDEQYF.

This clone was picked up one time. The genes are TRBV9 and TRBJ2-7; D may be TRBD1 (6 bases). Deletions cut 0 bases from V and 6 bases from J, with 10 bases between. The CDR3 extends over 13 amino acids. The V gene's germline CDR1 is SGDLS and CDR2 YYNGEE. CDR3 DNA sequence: TGTGCCAGCAGCGTAGCAGGGGTCGGCGAGCAGTACTTC. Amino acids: CASSVAGVGEQYF.

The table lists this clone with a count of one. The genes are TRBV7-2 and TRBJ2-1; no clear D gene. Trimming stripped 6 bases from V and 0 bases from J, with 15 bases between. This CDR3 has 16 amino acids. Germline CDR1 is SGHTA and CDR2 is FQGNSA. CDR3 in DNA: TGTGCCAGCAGTATAACAGATCTTAGCTCCTACAATGAGCAGTTCTTC. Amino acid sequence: CASSITDLSSYNEQFF.